What follows describes a single T cell receptor (beta chain). The antigen remains undetermined. The source of the sample is a study of PD-L1 blockade in urothelial cancer. Time point noted: pretreatment peripheral blood. Synthetically made TCR analog templates were put into each PCR as spikes. The repertoire was sequenced with immunoSEQ multiplex PCR; TCRdb's copy has only in-frame clones and lacks some. The sample records over 45,000 clones, 86% being singletons. The study's findings and limits: When measured at 3 weeks, tumor-associated blood clones expanded more in durable-benefit patients.

CDR3 length: 15 residues. CDR1 is SGHNT and CDR2 is YYREEE in the germline V gene (reference sequence). The germline V and J ends were trimmed by 3 bases and 1 base, with 12 bases remaining between them. V usage is TRBV5-4 and J usage is TRBJ2-3; D is perhaps TRBD1 (6 bases). The sequence derives from a man aged 55-75 years with urothelial cancer. Here the sequenced sample was PBMCs, taken around atezolizumab (anti-PD-L1) treatment. CDR3 amino acids: CASSWYEGGTDTQYF. The CDR3 nucleotides read TGTGCCAGCAGCTGGTATGAGGGGGGCACAGATACGCAGTATTTT. The variable domain in full, completed from reference TRBV5-4 and TRBJ2-3, reads ETGVTQSPTHLIKTRGQQVTLRCSSQSGHNTVSWYQQALGQGPQFIFQYYREEENGRGNFPPRFSGLQFPNYSSELNVNALELDDSALYLCASSWYEGGTDTQYFGPGTRLTVL.